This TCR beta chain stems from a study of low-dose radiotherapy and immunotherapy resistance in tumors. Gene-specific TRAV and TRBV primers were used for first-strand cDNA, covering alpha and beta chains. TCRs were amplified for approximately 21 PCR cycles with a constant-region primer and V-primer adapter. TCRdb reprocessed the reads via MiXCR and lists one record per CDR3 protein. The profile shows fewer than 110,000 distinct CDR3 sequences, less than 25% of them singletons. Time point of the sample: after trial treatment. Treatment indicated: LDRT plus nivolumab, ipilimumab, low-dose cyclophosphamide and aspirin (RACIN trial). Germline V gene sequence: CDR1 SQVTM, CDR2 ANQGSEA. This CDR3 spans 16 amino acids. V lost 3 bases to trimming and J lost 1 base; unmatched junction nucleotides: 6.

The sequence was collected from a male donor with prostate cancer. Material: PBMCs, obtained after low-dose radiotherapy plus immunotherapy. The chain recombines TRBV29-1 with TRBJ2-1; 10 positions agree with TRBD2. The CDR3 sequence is CSVDGSSGGSYNEQFF. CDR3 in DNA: TGCAGCGTTGATGGGTCTAGCGGGGGATCCTACAATGAGCAGTTCTTC.